This TCR beta chain appears in the sequencing data of a study of Graves' ophthalmopathy and Graves' hyperthyroidism. Broader study findings: Most clonotypes expanded in thyroid above 0.001 frequency were present in blood too. A model of 13 signatures distinguished ophthalmopathy from stable hyperthyroidism at less than 90% sensitivity and about 80% specificity.

With regard to this clonotype: What it binds is not known.

RNA served as the template for amplifying TCR beta CDR3 regions. First-round RT-PCR relied on HTBI primers, and a second-round multiplex PCR came next. Each CDR3 protein is one row after TCRdb ran MiXCR on the multiplex PCR reads. The table records 600,000 to 950,000 distinct CDR3 sequences, roughly two fifths of them present only once. PBMCs were density-gradient isolated from roughly 10 ml fresh blood. Trimming removed 5 bases from V and 5 bases from J, with 15 bases in between. Germline V CDR1 and CDR2: SEHNR, FQNEAQ (reference sequence). This CDR3 spans 15 amino acids. The clonotype comes from an adult man with Graves' ophthalmopathy. The chain employs TRBV7-9 and TRBJ2-2; no clear D gene. The sequencing sample was made of peripheral blood. CDR3 region: CASSAQLGRTGELFF. The CDR3 coding sequence is TGTGCCAGCAGCGCCCAATTGGGTCGGACCGGGGAGCTGTTTTTT.